The 2 T cell receptor beta chains below come from one sample, sequenced in a study of T-cell memory formation after mild COVID-19. TCRdb fed the 5' RACE reads into MiXCR, producing one record per CDR3 protein. This sample has about 240,000 distinct CDR3 sequences, with 8.5% to 9.5% found just once. Sequencing was done on a sample of PBMCs or a T cell subset sorted from them (not recorded which). The receptors shown here come from a man between 18 and 35 years old who had mild COVID-19 (a few samples of this study predate the infection). Cell type and time point are not known.

This clonotype was detected a few times. The J gene is TRBJ2-5, the V gene TRBV5-1; D possibly corresponds to TRBD1 (6 bases). Germline lookup yields CDR1 SGHRS and CDR2 YFSETQ. V was trimmed by 0 bases and J by 5 bases, leaving 17 bases between them. This CDR3 spans 16 amino acids. The CDR3 DNA sequence: TGCGCCAGCAGCTTGGGGGGACGACCAGGGGCGGAGACCCAGTACTTC. Translation gives CASSLGGRPGAETQYF.

The rearrangement joins TRBV21-1 to TRBJ1-3; TRBD1 is the table's D call and was not checked against the DNA. TRBV21-1 is flagged as a pseudogene. The length of the CDR3 is 15 residues. CDR3 protein: CASSGQDDSGNTIYF. The CDR3 nucleotides are TGTGCCAGCAGCGGACAGGACGACTCTGGAAACACCATATATTTT.